This paragraph covers one T cell receptor (beta chain) sequence. J gave up 4 bases and V 8 bases, and 7 bases lay outside the gene matches. The CDR3 covers 14 residues. In germline, CDR1 is MNHNS, CDR2 SASEGT. This entry is derived from a study of CD8+ T cells in alopecia areata. RNA extraction and reverse transcription yielded cDNA as sequencing template. The data were produced by immunoSEQ multiplex PCR, yet TCRdb's version contains in-frame clones alone and is incomplete. Of under 250,000 clones detected, about 60% appear once; the ten largest clones hold more than 0.4%. Sequenced here: CD4+ T cells sorted from blood, sampled at week 0. V gene TRBV6-1 combines with J gene TRBJ1-2, with 10 bases matching TRBD1. The clonotype comes from a human donor with alopecia areata. CDR3 in DNA: TGTGCCAGCCGGAGACAGGGGGCCTCCTATGGCTACACCTTC. This encodes CASRRQGASYGYTF.